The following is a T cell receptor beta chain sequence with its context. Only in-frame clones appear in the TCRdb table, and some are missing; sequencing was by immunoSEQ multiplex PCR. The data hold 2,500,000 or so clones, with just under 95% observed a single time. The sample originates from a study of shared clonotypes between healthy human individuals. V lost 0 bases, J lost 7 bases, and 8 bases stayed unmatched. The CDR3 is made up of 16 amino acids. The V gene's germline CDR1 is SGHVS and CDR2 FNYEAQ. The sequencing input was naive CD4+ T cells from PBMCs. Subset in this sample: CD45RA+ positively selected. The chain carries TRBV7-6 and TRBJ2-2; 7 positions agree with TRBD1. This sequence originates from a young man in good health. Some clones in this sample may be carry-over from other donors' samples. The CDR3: CASSLAGRGNGGELFF. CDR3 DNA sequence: TGTGCCAGCAGCTTAGCGGGCAGGGGGAACGGCGGGGAGCTGTTTTTT. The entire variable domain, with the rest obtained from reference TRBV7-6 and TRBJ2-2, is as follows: GAGVSQSPRYKVTKRGQDVALRCDPISGHVSLYWYRQALGQGPEFLTYFNYEAQQDKSGLPNDRFSAERPEGSISTLTIQRTEQRDSAMYRCASSLAGRGNGGELFFGEGSRLTVL.